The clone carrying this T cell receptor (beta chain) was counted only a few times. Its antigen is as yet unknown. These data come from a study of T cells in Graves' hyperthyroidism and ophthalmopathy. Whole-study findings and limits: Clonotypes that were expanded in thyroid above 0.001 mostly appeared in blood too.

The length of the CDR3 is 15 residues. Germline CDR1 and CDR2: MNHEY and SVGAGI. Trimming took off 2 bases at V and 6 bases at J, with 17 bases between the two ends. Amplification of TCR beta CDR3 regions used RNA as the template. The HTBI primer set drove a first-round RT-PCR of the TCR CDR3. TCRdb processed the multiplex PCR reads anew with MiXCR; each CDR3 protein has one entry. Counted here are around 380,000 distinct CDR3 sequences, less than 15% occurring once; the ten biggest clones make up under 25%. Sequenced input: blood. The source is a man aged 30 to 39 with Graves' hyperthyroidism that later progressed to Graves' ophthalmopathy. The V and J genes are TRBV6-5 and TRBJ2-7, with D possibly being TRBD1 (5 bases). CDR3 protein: CASSYLGEWGPEQYF. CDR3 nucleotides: TGTGCCAGCAGTTACCTCGGCGAGTGGGGCCCCGAGCAGTACTTC.